This T cell receptor beta chain was found in a study of spatial heterogeneity in lung cancer. Study details: For tumor regions, TCR transcript counts showed a strong correlation with a T cell module score derived from matched bulk RNA-seq. Raw reads contained each unique TCR and UMI combination more than ten times on average.

MiXCR, run by TCRdb on the 5' RACE reads, gives a single entry per CDR3 protein. Of 18,000 or so distinct CDR3 sequences listed, around 7% are singletons. This CDR3 region has 13 residues. CDR1 is MNHEY, CDR2 SVGEGT, per germline. The ends were cut back, 4 bases at V and 9 bases at J, with 13 bases in the middle. This clonotype was counted at least ten times. The antigen is unknown. Time point specified: sample taken at primary tumor resection. No cell sorting; template was whole RNA from tumor, lung tissue or PBMC. Study-level findings and limits: How many expanded intratumoral alpha and beta TCRs were present tracked the tumor mutation count, which was a count of nonsynonymous mutations.

Source: lung tumor tissue, taken at surgery. The chain recombines TRBV6-2 or TRBV6-3 with TRBJ2-1, with D perhaps matching TRBD1 (5 bases). The source of this sequence is a female donor with early-stage non-small cell lung cancer. The CDR3 DNA reads TGTGCCAGCAGTTCGGACGGTAGGGGTGAGCAGTTCTTC. It is translated as CASSSDGRGEQFF.